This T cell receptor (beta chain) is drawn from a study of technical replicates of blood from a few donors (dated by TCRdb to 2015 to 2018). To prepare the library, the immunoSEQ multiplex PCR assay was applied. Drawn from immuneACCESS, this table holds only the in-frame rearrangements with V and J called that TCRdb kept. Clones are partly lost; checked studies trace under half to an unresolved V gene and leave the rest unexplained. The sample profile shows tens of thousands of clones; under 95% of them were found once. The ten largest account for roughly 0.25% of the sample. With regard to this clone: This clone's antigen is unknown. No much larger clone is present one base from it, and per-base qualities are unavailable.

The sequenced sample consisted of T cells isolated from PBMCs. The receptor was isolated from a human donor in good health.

The DNA sequence is as follows: TGTGCCAGCAGCGTTGAACTTGACAGCTACGAGCAGTACTTC. Translated, it gives CASSVELDSYEQYF. This receptor chain uses TRBV9 and TRBJ2-7; a tentative D match to TRBD1 spans 5 bases. The cysteine opens and the phenylalanine closes a CDR3 of 14 amino acids. Only the CDR3 part of the read is kept: 42 bases, read in frame from the first base. The V and J ends are trimmed by 2 bases and 3 bases, leaving 12 bases between them. CDR1 and CDR2, per the germline V gene, are SGDLS and YYNGEE.